This T cell receptor (beta chain) is drawn from a study of T cell repertoires in cytomegalovirus infection. The overall study: Based on public TCR beta signatures, there were indications of CMV infection and of a matching HLA type.

This clonotype occurred a few times. As yet, its antigen is unknown. General observations from the study: HLA-C-restricted CMV clonotypes gave the most frequent clonotype in two of eight donors.

The length of the CDR3 is 16 residues. Trimming shortened V by 8 bases and J by 3 bases, and 22 bases separated the two germline ends. From germline, CDR1 is LNHDA and CDR2 SQIVND (reference sequence). Each CDR3 protein gets one entry after TCRdb re-called the reads with MiXCR. This sample has some 500,000 distinct CDR3 sequences; about 39% occur once, and the top ten carry about half. The source material was cultured PBMCs, sampled from culture after CMV antigen stimulation. The TCR sequence derives from a human donor in good health (CMV status not recorded). Some clones in this sample may be carry-over from other donors' samples. The rearrangement links TRBV19 to TRBJ1-1; D is possibly TRBD1 (5 bases). The CDR3 protein is CASVRGFLSRDTEAFF. CDR3 bases: TGTGCCAGTGTTAGGGGCTTCCTGTCGAGAGACACTGAAGCTTTCTTT.